This TCR beta chain came from a study of Graves' ophthalmopathy and Graves' hyperthyroidism (dated by TCRdb to 2016 to 2019). At the level of the whole study: Peripheral blood was collected before any treatment was given, at the time of initial diagnosis. To tell Graves' ophthalmopathy apart from Graves' hyperthyroidism, and to predict which patients would progress to ophthalmopathy, the study relied on TCR beta repertoire signatures. In total, 135 blood samples were TCR-sequenced: approximately 42 ophthalmopathy, about 75 hyperthyroidism and roughly 17 hyperthyroidism-to-ophthalmopathy patients. To explore V-J signatures that separate ophthalmopathy from hyperthyroidism, a discovery set of 95 to 100 patients was enrolled, consisting of 40 to 45 with ophthalmopathy and approximately 60 with stable hyperthyroidism. For independent validation, a separate cohort was made up of 18 to 20 hyperthyroidism patients plus 17 patients who later progressed from hyperthyroidism to ophthalmopathy. In five or six hyperthyroidism patients, T-cell repertoires of thyroid tissue and blood were compared. Once sampling was done, hyperthyroidism patients were given methimazole at a starting dose of 30 mg daily, while ophthalmopathy patients were given high-dose intravenous methylprednisolone.

TCR beta CDR3 regions were amplified from RNA transcripts for repertoire sequencing. HTBI primers and the Qiagen OneStep RT-PCR kit were used in a first-round RT-PCR, which was followed by a second-round multiplex PCR, size selection and purification. Libraries were sequenced paired-end with 100 bp reads on an Illumina HiSeq2000. The published analysis was carried out like this. SOAPnuke was used for read processing, and reads with adapters, uncalled bases, a mean Phred below 15, or no exact constant-primer or identifier match were discarded. High-quality paired reads were merged with COPE v1.2.5. Each unique nucleotide sequence was defined as a clonotype, and clonotypes were aligned to IMGT TRB V, D and J references with MiTCR v1.1. Analysis was restricted to V-J combinations with a frequency above 0.0001, which covered roughly 99% of repertoires. For each V-J combination, a TCR clonal expansion and chaos score was defined as the ratio of F50 clonal expansion to chaos observed in the TCRdist matrix. Welch's t-statistics and random forest were used to reduce the features to about 12 V-J combinations, which were then used as input to a naive Bayes classifier. Thyroid-blood repertoire similarity was quantified with the Morisita-Horn index. The public sequencing data were trimmed at Q25 with fastp and processed into clonotypes with MiXCR by TCRdb, which kept only in-frame beta chains. Records with the same CDR3 protein are collapsed into one entry carrying the most frequent genes and DNA. The V and J calls, along with clone size, are taken from TCRdb and not from the paper's own processing. Here the sample has hundreds of thousands of distinct CDR3 sequences; more than 40% occur a single time. The ten largest clonotypes hold under 3.5% of the sample.

The paper's findings and limits, for the study overall: In cross-validation, the 13-signature model distinguished ophthalmopathy from stable hyperthyroidism with 87.88% sensitivity and 81% to 82% specificity, while in the test set the corresponding values were roughly 80% and 75%. In validation, the model predicted ophthalmopathy progression with 70.59% sensitivity and roughly 72% specificity; 12 predicted patients were CT-confirmed with GO in a median of 6.5 months. Sample size was not predetermined statistically, and investigators were not blinded to group allocation. Most expanded thyroid clonotypes with a frequency above 0.001 also appeared in blood, which suggests that blood repertoires may reflect the immune response in the thyroid.

As to this clonotype: Its binding antigen is unknown. The sample holds no much larger clone one base away, and base qualities are not on file.

Patients with ophthalmopathy had moderately to severely active disease, with a Clinical Activity Score of 3 or more, a NOSPECS grade of 4 or more, and a disease duration of less than 3 months. Patients with other autoimmune diseases, uncontrolled infections, pregnancy or lactation were excluded. Clinical symptoms, serum thyroxine, TRAb, thyroid ultrasound and orbital computed tomography were used for diagnosis. Using Ficoll-Paque density gradient centrifugation, PBMCs were isolated from roughly 9.2 ml of fresh peripheral blood. Total RNA was extracted with Trizol reagent and quality-checked on an Agilent 2100 Bioanalyzer. The CDR3 measures 14 amino acids from cysteine to phenylalanine. CDR3 DNA is the only sequence kept; it has 42 bases, read in frame from the first base. The germline V gene (reference sequence) gives CDR1 as DFQATT and CDR2 as SNEGSKA. V ends up 6 bases short and J 2 bases short, with an unmatched junction base count of 8.

The sample consisted of peripheral blood. The chain was built from TRBV20-1 and TRBJ2-5, with 8 junctional bases fitting TRBD2. The sequence derives from an adult man with Graves' ophthalmopathy. The CDR3 amino acid sequence is: CSAHGGLDQETQYF. In nucleotide form, the sequence is TGCAGTGCCCATGGGGGACTAGATCAAGAGACCCAGTACTTC.